This T cell receptor beta chain was identified in a study of blood T cells in healthy people across ages. A second PCR, run for roughly 7 to 11 cycles, used a sample-barcoded 5' primer plus a J-beta primer mix. From the 5' RACE reads, TCRdb called clonotypes with MiXCR, one entry per CDR3 protein. The profile shows about a million distinct CDR3 sequences, roughly 50% of them singletons. The CDR3 sequence is 18 residues long. The germline V gene encodes CDR1 SGHTA and CDR2 FQGNSA. The junction had 15 bases not matched to a gene; V was cut back by 2 bases and J by 5 bases. The source of this sequence is a woman aged 55-69 years in good health. Sequencing used blood. The chain carries TRBV7-2 and TRBJ2-5; 9 nucleotides agree with TRBD2. As DNA, the CDR3 is TGTGCCAGCAGCTTATCTGTTCGGGGACGAGCGGGAGGTGAGACCCAGTACTTC. Its protein is CASSLSVRGRAGGETQYF.